The 8 T cell receptor beta chains in this list originate from one sample, sequenced in a study of CD8 T cells in Susac syndrome. A quantity of about 0.45 to 1 ug RNA underwent reverse transcription using random hexamers. From the immunoSEQ multiplex PCR reads, TCRdb called clonotypes with MiXCR, one entry per CDR3 protein. The sample lists 250,000 to 300,000 distinct CDR3 sequences; roughly 85% were seen once. Sequenced: CD8+ T cells from PBMCs. These receptors all come from a human donor with multiple sclerosis.

This chain uses TRBV7-9 with TRBJ2-2; possibly TRBD1 for D (5 bases). This CDR3 is 16 amino acids long. V lost 8 bases and J 4 bases, leaving 20 bases between the germline ends. The germline V gene encodes CDR1 SEHNR and CDR2 FQNEAQ (reference sequence). CDR3 sequence reads: CASAFSPEGVTGELFF. DNA of the CDR3: TGTGCCAGCGCATTCTCTCCAGAAGGGGTCACCGGGGAGCTGTTTTTT.

The chain is built from TRBV11-2 and TRBJ2-1; 12 nucleotides line up with TRBD1. This CDR3 is 20 amino acids long. J lost 4 bases, V lost 2 bases, and 15 bases had no gene match. Germline CDR1 and CDR2: SGHAT and FQNNGV. The CDR3 nucleotides are TGTGCCAGCAGCTTACTTTTGGGACAGGGGGCTCAGAGGACTTACAATGAGCAGTTCTTC. Its protein product is CASSLLLGQGAQRTYNEQFF. Together with reference TRBV11-2 and TRBJ2-1, the CDR3 gives the full variable domain: EAGVAQSPRYKIIEKRQSVAFWCNPISGHATLYWYQQILGQGPKLLIQFQNNGVVDDSQLPKDRFSAERLKGVDSTLKIQPAKLEDSAVYLCASSLLLGQGAQRTYNEQFFGPGTRLTVL.

As regards this clonotype: The junction departs from germline at one end; a sequencing error may be responsible. The chain links TRBV3-1 to TRBJ2-4; D is perhaps TRBD2 (6 bases). Germline V lookup: CDR1 LGHDT, CDR2 YNNKEL (reference sequence). The CDR3 is made up of 17 amino acids. The CDR3 DNA reads TGCGCCAGCAGCCAAGAACGCGGGATGAGAGCCAAAAACATTCAGTACTTC. Translated: CASSQERGMRAKNIQYF.

This chain connects TRBV5-1 to TRBJ1-2; D is uncertain. V was trimmed by 0 bases and J by 5 bases, leaving 17 bases between them. Germline values: CDR1 SGHRS, CDR2 YFSETQ. The CDR3 runs to 16 residues. The CDR3 DNA is TGCGCCAGCAGCTTGGAAAGGGTAAACCCTATATATGGCTACACCTTC. It is translated as CASSLERVNPIYGYTF.

The V call is TRBV27, the J call TRBJ2-7, with D tentatively TRBD2 (5 bases). V lost 5 bases and J lost 0, with 17 bases in between. This CDR3 comprises 16 residues. The germline gives CDR1 MNHEY, CDR2 SMNVEV (reference sequence). The CDR3 loop is CASSPNLAQSSYEQYF. The CDR3 DNA follows: TGTGCCAGCAGTCCTAATCTAGCACAGAGCTCCTACGAGCAGTACTTC.

The chain couples TRBV19 to TRBJ2-7; D not certain. Germline V CDR1 and CDR2: LNHDA, SQIVND (reference sequence). The germline V and J ends were trimmed by 4 bases and 2 bases, with 3 bases remaining between them. The CDR3 has 11 residues. As DNA, the CDR3 is TGTGCCAGTAGTAATACCTACGAGCAGTACTTC. The encoded protein is CASSNTYEQYF.

This chain uses TRBV28 with TRBJ2-1; no clear D. The CDR3 is 13 residues long. Per the germline V gene, CDR1 is MDHEN and CDR2 is SYDVKM. V lost 5 bases, J lost 4 bases, and 9 bases lay in between. Here the CDR3 reads CASSSRLYNEQFF. The CDR3 DNA sequence: TGTGCCAGCAGTAGCCGTTTGTACAATGAGCAGTTCTTC.

The chain combines TRBV30 with TRBJ1-1; 8 nucleotides match TRBD1. The CDR3 is 16 amino acids. Trimming removed 4 bases from V and 1 base from J; junction bases left unmatched: 11. Germline V CDR1 and CDR2: GTSNPN, SVGIG (reference sequence). CDR3: CAWNGRGLAENTEAFF. DNA for the CDR3: TGTGCCTGGAACGGCAGGGGGCTCGCGGAGAACACTGAAGCTTTCTTT.